This TCR beta chain stems from a study of blood T cell repertoires in COVID-19. Study background: Donors in the United States, Italy and Spain gave samples during acute or convalescent COVID-19. Sample material is recorded as cDNA or gDNA derived from T cells, B-cell-depleted T cells, or PBMCs.

Authors' methods: Counts of nucleated cells, estimated from reference gene primer amplification, were obtained. The data were produced by immunoSEQ multiplex PCR, yet TCRdb's version contains in-frame clones alone and is incomplete. V and J calls and clone size are copied from that table; D and trimming were computed from the DNA. The sample contains roughly 220,000 clones, approximately 90% of which appear only once. Cohorts were determined from participant-reported clinical history. The V gene lost 3 bases and the J gene lost 3 bases, with 8 bases spanning the gap. Germline assignment: CDR1 LGHDT and CDR2 YNNKEL (reference sequence). The CDR3 contains 13 residues.

The rearrangement joins TRBV3-1 (or the pseudogene TRBV3-2) to TRBJ2-5; a possible D gene is TRBD2 (6 bases). The sample comprised PBMCs or T cells enriched from blood (not recorded which). The receptor's source is a woman aged 18-29 years in a cohort exposed to, infected with or recovered from COVID-19 (not recorded which). The CDR3, as DNA: TGTGCCAGCAGCCATAGCGGTAAAGAGACCCAGTACTTC. It encodes CASSHSGKETQYF.